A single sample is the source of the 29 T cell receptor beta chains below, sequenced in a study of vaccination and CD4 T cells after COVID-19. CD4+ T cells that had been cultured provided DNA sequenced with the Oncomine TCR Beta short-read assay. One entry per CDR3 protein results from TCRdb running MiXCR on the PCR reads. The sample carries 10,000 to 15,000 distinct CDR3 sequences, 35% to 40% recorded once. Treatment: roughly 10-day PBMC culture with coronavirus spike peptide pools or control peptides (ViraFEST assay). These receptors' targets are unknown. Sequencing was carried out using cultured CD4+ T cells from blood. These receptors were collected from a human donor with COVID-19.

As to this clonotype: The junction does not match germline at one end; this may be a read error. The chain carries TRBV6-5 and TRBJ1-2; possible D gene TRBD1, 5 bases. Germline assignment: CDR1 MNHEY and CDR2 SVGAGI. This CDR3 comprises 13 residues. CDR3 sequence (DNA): TGTGCCAACAGTTTTACAGGAGCTTTGAACTACACCTTC. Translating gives CANSFTGALNYTF.

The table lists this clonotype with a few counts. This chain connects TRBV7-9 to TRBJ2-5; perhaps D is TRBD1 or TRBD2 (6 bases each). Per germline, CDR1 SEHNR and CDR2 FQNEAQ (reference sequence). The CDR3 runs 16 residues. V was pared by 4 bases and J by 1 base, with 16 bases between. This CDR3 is CASSSSGATIQETQYF. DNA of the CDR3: TGTGCCAGCAGCTCATCGGGGGCGACGATCCAAGAGACCCAGTACTTC.

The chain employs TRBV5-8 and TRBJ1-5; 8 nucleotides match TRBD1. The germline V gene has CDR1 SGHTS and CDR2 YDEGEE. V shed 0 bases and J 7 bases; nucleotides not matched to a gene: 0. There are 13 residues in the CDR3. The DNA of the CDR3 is TGTGCCAGCAGCTTGGACAGGGGGCAGCCCCAGCATTTT. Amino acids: CASSLDRGQPQHF.

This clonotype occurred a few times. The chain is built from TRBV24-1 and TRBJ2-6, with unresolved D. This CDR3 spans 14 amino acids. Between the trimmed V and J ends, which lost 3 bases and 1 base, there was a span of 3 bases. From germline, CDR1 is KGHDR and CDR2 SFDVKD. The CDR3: CATSDASGANVLTF. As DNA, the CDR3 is TGTGCCACCAGTGATGCGTCTGGGGCCAACGTCCTGACTTTC.

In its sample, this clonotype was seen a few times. The CDR3 region has the DNA TGCAGTGCAGAAACCAATACACGGGGCACTGAAGCTTTCTTT. Its protein is CSAETNTRGTEAFF. The chain links TRBV20-1 to TRBJ1-1; unclear D gene. This CDR3 contains 14 residues. With 6 bases removed from V and 4 bases from J, the gap between germline ends came to 18 bases. Germline V gene sequence: CDR1 DFQATT, CDR2 SNEGSKA (reference sequence).

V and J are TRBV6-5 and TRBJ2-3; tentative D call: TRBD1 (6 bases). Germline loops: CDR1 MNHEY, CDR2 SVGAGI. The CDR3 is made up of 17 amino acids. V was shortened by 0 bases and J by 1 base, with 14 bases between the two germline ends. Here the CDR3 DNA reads TGTGCCAGCAGTTACTCGTCACCGGGACAAGGCACAGATACGCAGTATTTT. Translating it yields CASSYSSPGQGTDTQYF.

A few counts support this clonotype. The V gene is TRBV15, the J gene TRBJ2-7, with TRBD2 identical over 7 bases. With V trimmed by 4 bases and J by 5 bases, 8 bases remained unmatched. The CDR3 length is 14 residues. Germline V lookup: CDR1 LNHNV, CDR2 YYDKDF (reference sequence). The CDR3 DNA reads TGTGCCACCAGCACAACGGGACTACGGGACGAGCAGTACTTC. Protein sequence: CATSTTGLRDEQYF.

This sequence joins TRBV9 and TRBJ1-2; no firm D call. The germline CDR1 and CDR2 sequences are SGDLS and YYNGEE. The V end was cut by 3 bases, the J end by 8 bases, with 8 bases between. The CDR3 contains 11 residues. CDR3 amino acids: CASSANMGYTF. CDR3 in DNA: TGTGCCAGCAGCGCCAACATGGGCTACACCTTC. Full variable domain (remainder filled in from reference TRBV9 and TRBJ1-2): DSGVTQTPKHLITATGQRVTLRCSPRSGDLSVYWYQQSLDQGLQFLIQYYNGEERAKGNILERFSAQQFPDLHSELNLSSLELGDSALYFCASSANMGYTFGSGTRLTVV.

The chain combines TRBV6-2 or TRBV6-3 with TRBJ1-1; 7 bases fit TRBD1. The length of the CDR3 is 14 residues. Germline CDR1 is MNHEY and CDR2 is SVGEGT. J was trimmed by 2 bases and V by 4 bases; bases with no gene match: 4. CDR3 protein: CASSFDRANTEAFF. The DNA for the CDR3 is TGTGCCAGCAGTTTTGACAGGGCCAACACTGAAGCTTTCTTT.

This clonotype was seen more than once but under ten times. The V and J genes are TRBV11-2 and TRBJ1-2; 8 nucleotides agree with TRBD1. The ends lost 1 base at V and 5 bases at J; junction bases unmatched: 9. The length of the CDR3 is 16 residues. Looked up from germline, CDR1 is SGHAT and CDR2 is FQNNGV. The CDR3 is CASSLVGRGLGYGYTF. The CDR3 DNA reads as TGTGCCAGCAGCTTAGTCGGCAGGGGGCTTGGGTATGGCTACACCTTC. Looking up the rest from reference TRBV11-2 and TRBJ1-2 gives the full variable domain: EAGVAQSPRYKIIEKRQSVAFWCNPISGHATLYWYQQILGQGPKLLIQFQNNGVVDDSQLPKDRFSAERLKGVDSTLKIQPAKLEDSAVYLCASSLVGRGLGYGYTFGSGTRLTVV.

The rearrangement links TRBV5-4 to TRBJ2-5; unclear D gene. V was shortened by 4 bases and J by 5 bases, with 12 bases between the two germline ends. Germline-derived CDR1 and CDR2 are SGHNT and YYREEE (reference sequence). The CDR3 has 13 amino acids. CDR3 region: CASSPNNRETQYF. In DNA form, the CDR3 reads TGTGCCAGCAGCCCTAATAACCGGGAGACCCAGTACTTC.

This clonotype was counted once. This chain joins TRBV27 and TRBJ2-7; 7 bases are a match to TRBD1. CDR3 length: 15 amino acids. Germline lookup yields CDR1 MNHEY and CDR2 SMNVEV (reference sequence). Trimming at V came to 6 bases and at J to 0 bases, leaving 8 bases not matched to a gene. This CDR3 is CASRRTGPNSYEQYF. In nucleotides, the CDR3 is TGTGCCAGCAGAAGGACAGGTCCCAACTCCTACGAGCAGTACTTC.

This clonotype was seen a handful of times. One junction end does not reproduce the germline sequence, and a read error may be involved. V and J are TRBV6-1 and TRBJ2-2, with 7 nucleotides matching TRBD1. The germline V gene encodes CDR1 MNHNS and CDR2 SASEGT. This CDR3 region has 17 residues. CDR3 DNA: TGTGCCAGCAGCAGACAGGGTCGGGATCCGAACCCCGGGGAGCTGTTTTTT. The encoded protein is CASSRQGRDPNPGELFF.

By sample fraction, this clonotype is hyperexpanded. The CDR3, as DNA: TGTGCCAGCAGCTTCATAGCGGGGGGGCCCTACAATGAGCAGTTCTTC. Residues: CASSFIAGGPYNEQFF. This chain connects TRBV7-2 to TRBJ2-1; 11 bases align to TRBD2. This CDR3 is built from 16 residues. In germline, CDR1 is SGHTA, CDR2 FQGNSA. Losses at the gene ends were 3 bases for V and 2 bases for J; bases not matched to a gene: 3.

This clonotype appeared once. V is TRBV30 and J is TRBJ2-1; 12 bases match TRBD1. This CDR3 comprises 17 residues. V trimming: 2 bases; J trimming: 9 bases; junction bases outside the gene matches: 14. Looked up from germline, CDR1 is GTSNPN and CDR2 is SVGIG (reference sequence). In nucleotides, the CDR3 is TGTGCCTGGAGTCCCTCTTTCCCCGGGACAGGGGGCCTTGAGCAGTTCTTC. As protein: CAWSPSFPGTGGLEQFF.

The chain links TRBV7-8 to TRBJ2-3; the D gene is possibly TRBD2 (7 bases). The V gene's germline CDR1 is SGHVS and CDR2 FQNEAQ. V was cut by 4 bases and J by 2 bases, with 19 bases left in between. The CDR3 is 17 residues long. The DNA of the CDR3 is TGTGCCAGCAGCTCCCTTGGGGGGGGGCTCAACACAGATACGCAGTATTTT. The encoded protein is CASSSLGGGLNTDTQYF.

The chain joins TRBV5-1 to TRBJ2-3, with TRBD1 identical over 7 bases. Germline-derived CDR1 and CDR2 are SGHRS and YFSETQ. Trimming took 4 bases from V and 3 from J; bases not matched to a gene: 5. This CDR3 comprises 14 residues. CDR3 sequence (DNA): TGCGCCAGCAGCCCCGGACAGGAAACAGATACGCAGTATTTT. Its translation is CASSPGQETDTQYF.

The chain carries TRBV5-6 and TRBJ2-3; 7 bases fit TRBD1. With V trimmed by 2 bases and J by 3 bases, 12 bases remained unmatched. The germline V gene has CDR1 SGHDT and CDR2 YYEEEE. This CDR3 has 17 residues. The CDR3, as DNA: TGTGCCAGCAGCTTATCGACCCGGGACAGCTTAACAGATACGCAGTATTTT. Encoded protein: CASSLSTRDSLTDTQYF.

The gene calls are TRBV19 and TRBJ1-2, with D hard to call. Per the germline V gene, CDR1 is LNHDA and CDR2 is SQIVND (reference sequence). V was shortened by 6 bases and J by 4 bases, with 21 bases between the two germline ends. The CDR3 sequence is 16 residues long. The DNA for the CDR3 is TGTGCCAGTAGCGGTAGGGATAGGCTTGGATTCTATGGCTACACCTTC. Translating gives CASSGRDRLGFYGYTF.

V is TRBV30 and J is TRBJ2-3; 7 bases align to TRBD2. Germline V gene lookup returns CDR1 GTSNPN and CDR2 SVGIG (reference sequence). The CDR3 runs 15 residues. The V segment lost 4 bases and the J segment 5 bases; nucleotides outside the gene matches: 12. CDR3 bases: TGTGCCTGGACCCAGTGGCGGGGGAGGGTAGATACGCAGTATTTT. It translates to CAWTQWRGRVDTQYF.

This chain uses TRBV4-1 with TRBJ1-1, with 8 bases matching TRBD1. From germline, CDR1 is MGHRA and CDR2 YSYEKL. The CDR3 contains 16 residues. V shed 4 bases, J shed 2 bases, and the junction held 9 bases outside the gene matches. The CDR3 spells CASSRAQGQANTEAFF. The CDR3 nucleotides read TGCGCCAGCAGCCGCGCTCAGGGACAGGCCAACACTGAAGCTTTCTTT.

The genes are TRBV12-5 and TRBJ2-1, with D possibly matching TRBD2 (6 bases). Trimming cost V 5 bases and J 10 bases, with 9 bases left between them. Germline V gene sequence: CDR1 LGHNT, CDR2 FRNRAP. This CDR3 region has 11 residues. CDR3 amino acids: CASGLRGEQFF. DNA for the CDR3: TGTGCTAGTGGTCTCCGGGGGGAGCAGTTCTTC.

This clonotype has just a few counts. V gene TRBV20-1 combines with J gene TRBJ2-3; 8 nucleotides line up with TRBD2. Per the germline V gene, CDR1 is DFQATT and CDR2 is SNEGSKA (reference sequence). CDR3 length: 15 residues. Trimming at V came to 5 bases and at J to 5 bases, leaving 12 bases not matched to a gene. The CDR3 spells CSAYQTSAIGDTQYF. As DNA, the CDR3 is TGCAGTGCTTATCAGACTAGCGCGATAGGAGATACGCAGTATTTT.

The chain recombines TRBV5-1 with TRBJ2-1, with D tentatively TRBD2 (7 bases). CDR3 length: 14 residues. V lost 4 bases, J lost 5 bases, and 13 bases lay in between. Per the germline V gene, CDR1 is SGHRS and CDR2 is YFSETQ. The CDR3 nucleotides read TGCGCCAGCAGCCGGAAGGGGGGGAACAATGAGCAGTTCTTC. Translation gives CASSRKGGNNEQFF. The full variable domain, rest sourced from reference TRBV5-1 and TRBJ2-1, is KAGVTQTPRYLIKTRGQQVTLSCSPISGHRSVSWYQQTPGQGLQFLFEYFSETQRNKGNFPGRFSGRQFSNSRSEMNVSTLELGDSALYLCASSRKGGNNEQFFGPGTRLTVL.

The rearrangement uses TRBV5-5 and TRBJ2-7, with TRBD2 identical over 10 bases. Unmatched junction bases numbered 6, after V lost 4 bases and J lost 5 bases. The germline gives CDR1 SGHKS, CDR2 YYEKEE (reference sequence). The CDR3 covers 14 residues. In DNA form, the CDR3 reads TGTGCCAGCAGCCGCGGGACTAGCGCGCACGAGCAGTACTTC. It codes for CASSRGTSAHEQYF.

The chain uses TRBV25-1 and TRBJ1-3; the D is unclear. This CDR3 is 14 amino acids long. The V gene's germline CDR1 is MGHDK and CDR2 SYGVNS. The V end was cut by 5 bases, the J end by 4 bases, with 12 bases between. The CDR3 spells CASSQHMAGNTIYF. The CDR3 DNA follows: TGTGCCAGCAGTCAGCACATGGCCGGAAACACCATATATTTT. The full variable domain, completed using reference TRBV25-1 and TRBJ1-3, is EADIYQTPRYLVIGTGKKITLECSQTMGHDKMYWYQQDPGMELHLIHYSYGVNSTEKGDLSSESTVSRIRTEHFPLTLESARPSHTSQYLCASSQHMAGNTIYFGEGSWLTVV.

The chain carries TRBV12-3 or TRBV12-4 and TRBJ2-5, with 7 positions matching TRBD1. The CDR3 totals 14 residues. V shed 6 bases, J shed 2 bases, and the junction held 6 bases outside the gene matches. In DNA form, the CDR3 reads TGTGCCAGCAGGAGGGACAGATATCAAGAGACCCAGTACTTC. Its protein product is CASRRDRYQETQYF.

CDR3 in amino acids: CASSLAGQGWTEAFF. CDR3 nucleotide sequence: TGTGCCAGCAGTTTAGCGGGACAGGGGTGGACTGAAGCTTTCTTT. The V gene is TRBV27, the J gene TRBJ1-1, with 10 bases lining up with TRBD1. The trim removed 2 bases at V and 5 bases at J, leaving 5 bases unmatched. Germline V gives CDR1 MNHEY, CDR2 SMNVEV (reference sequence). The CDR3 extends over 15 amino acids.

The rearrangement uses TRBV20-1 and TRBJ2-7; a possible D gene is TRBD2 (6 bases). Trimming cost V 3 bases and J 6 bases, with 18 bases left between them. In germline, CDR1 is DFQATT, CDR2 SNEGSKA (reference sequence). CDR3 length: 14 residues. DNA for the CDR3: TGCAGTGCTAGGGCCGGGACTCCTGCGCTCGAGCAGTACTTC. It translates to CSARAGTPALEQYF.